This T cell receptor beta chain was sequenced during a study of vaccination effects on CD4 cells after COVID-19. Broader study findings: After vaccination, at late timepoints, clones induced by infection and by vaccine contracted markedly. The study enrolled few convalescent patients and sampled no early post-infection timepoints.

The CDR3 length is 11 residues. The V end lost 2 bases, the J end lost 4 bases, and 3 bases lay between the germline ends. Germline assignment: CDR1 SGHDT and CDR2 YYEEEE. This clone showed up just a few times. Its antigen is still unknown. CD4+ T cell isolation took place after 10 days of culture. Two-dose vaccination with either BNT162b2 or mRNA-1273 was given to the participants. Having tested negative for nucleocapsid antibodies, the vaccine recipients showed no prior SARS-CoV-2 infection. Half the medium was replaced with IL-2 medium on days 3 and 7. Only in-frame clones appear in the TCRdb table, and some are missing; sequencing was by immunoSEQ multiplex PCR. The profile shows tens of thousands of clones, less than 80% of them singletons.

The receptor comes from a human donor who received a COVID-19 vaccine. This chain joins TRBV5-6 and TRBJ1-2; no firm D call. The sample was CD4+ T cells from PBMCs cultured without peptide, taken after COVID-19 vaccination. The CDR3 reads CASSFAYGYTF. The CDR3 coding sequence is TGTGCCAGCAGCTTTGCCTATGGCTACACCTTC.